Following are 16 T cell receptor beta chains from one sample sequenced in a study of cytomegalovirus exposure and HLA in healthy donors. 13 Jbeta primers and 60 Vbeta primers were used for the PCR. This table comes from immunoSEQ multiplex PCR, and its TCRdb copy is limited to in-frame clones, with some not included. The sample lists about 140,000 clones, under 90% occurring once. The sequencing input was PBMCs. The receptor source for this set is a man aged 40-49 years in good health and CMV-seronegative.

The chain is built from TRBV6-1 and TRBJ1-1; D is perhaps TRBD1 (6 bases). The CDR3 has 13 residues. V was shortened by 3 bases and J by 3 bases, with 8 bases between the two germline ends. CDR1 and CDR2 (germline): MNHNS, SASEGT. CDR3 protein: CASSEYRDTEAFF. The CDR3, as DNA: TGTGCCAGCAGTGAGTACAGGGACACTGAAGCTTTCTTT.

The sample holds a few counts of this clone. Other DNA sequences in the sample encode the same CDR3. The chain employs TRBV13 and TRBJ2-3; TRBD2 agrees at 7 bases. Looked up from germline, CDR1 is PRHDT and CDR2 is FYEKMQ (reference sequence). The CDR3 extends over 15 amino acids. J lost 1 base, V lost 1 base, and 2 bases had no gene match. CDR3 region: CASSLVGGGTDTQYF. The CDR3 DNA is TGTGCCAGCAGCTTAGTGGGGGGGGGCACAGATACGCAGTATTTT.

J is TRBJ2-7 and V is TRBV5-1; 8 bases are shared with TRBD1. Germline lookup yields CDR1 SGHRS and CDR2 YFSETQ. The CDR3 is 17 residues long. Trimming cost V 3 bases and J 4 bases; bases outside gene matches: 15. This chain's CDR3 is CASSSRGINRGSYEQYF. In nucleotides, the CDR3 is TGCGCCAGCAGCTCTAGGGGCATTAACAGGGGGAGTTACGAGCAGTACTTC.

This chain connects TRBV5-8 to TRBJ2-7; D remains unclear. The germline V gene has CDR1 SGHTS and CDR2 YDEGEE. The ends were cut back, 2 bases at V and 6 bases at J, with 9 bases in the middle. This CDR3 is 12 amino acids long. The CDR3 is CASSFEVGEQYF. CDR3 coding DNA: TGTGCCAGCAGCTTCGAGGTAGGCGAGCAGTACTTC.

The chain recombines TRBV5-6 with TRBJ2-1, with D tentatively TRBD2 (6 bases). The germline V and J ends were trimmed by 1 base and 8 bases, with 13 bases remaining between them. The CDR3 length is 14 residues. Per the germline V gene, CDR1 is SGHDT and CDR2 is YYEEEE. In DNA form, the CDR3 reads TGTGCCAGCAGCTTGTCACTAGCTCGATATGAGCAGTTCTTC. This codes for CASSLSLARYEQFF.

The CDR3 reads CASSLVQMETQYF. The CDR3 DNA follows: TGTGCCAGCAGCTTAGTACAGATGGAGACCCAGTACTTC. The chain has TRBV7-2 and TRBJ2-5; D is ambiguous. CDR3 size: 13 residues. Germline values: CDR1 SGHTA, CDR2 FQGNSA. V lost 1 base, J lost 5 bases, and 8 bases lay in between.

The chain recombines TRBV28 with TRBJ2-1; 9 nucleotides line up with TRBD2. The germline gives CDR1 MDHEN, CDR2 SYDVKM. CDR3 size: 15 residues. The V gene end was trimmed by 7 bases and the J gene end by 8 bases; junction bases not matched to a gene: 12. CDR3 nucleotides: TGTGCCAGCATCATGGGGCGGGGGGGATTTGATGAGCAGTTCTTC. Amino acid sequence: CASIMGRGGFDEQFF.

The chain employs TRBV5-1 and TRBJ2-3; maybe TRBD1 (6 bases). Germline CDR1 SGHRS, CDR2 YFSETQ. There are 14 residues in the CDR3. V lost 4 bases, J lost 5 bases, and 14 bases lay in between. The CDR3 DNA follows: TGCGCCAGCAGCGTACAGGGTTCGGTAGATACGCAGTATTTT. Translation: CASSVQGSVDTQYF.

The chain joins TRBV27 to TRBJ2-3; the D gene is possibly TRBD1 (7 bases). V was shortened by 7 bases and J by 5 bases, with 19 bases between the two germline ends. CDR1 and CDR2 (germline): MNHEY, SMNVEV (reference sequence). This CDR3 region has 15 residues. CDR3 in amino acids: CASTPSSQGGDTQYF. In nucleotides, the CDR3 is TGTGCCAGCACCCCAAGTTCCCAGGGGGGAGATACGCAGTATTTT.

The rearrangement joins TRBV5-4 to TRBJ2-3, with TRBD1 identical over 8 bases. The CDR3 totals 15 residues. Germline V CDR1 and CDR2: SGHNT, YYREEE (reference sequence). The junction had 6 bases not matched to a gene; V was cut back by 1 base and J by 5 bases. CDR3 amino acids: CASSLWQGAGDTQYF. The CDR3 bases are TGTGCCAGCAGCTTGTGGCAGGGGGCGGGAGATACGCAGTATTTT.

The V gene is TRBV18, the J gene TRBJ2-7; D is undetermined. The ends were cut back, 2 bases at V and 0 bases at J, with 8 bases in the middle. Germline CDR1 KGHSH, CDR2 LQKENI. This CDR3 region has 14 residues. The CDR3 bases are TGTGCCAGCTCACCATCGTTATACTCCTACGAGCAGTACTTC. It encodes CASSPSLYSYEQYF.

The V and J genes are TRBV6-1 and TRBJ1-3; 7 bases line up with TRBD1. Germline V gives CDR1 MNHNS, CDR2 SASEGT. Trimming took 6 bases from V and 5 from J; bases not matched to a gene: 10. The CDR3 has 15 amino acids. The CDR3 region has the DNA TGTGCCAGCAGAGCAGGGGGAGAAGCTAGAAACACCATATATTTT. Encoded protein: CASRAGGEARNTIYF.

The V and J genes are TRBV27 and TRBJ2-7; perhaps TRBD1 as D (5 bases). Germline values: CDR1 MNHEY, CDR2 SMNVEV (reference sequence). CDR3 size: 14 residues. V was trimmed by 2 bases and J by 0 bases, leaving 8 bases between them. This chain's CDR3 is CASSLRQTSYEQYF. The CDR3 region has the DNA TGTGCCAGCAGTTTACGACAGACCTCCTACGAGCAGTACTTC.

This clone was found a few times. The V gene is TRBV10-2, the J gene TRBJ1-5; TRBD1 matches at 7 bases. From germline, CDR1 is WSHSY and CDR2 SAAADI. The CDR3 sequence is 16 residues long. V was pared by 7 bases and J by 4 bases, with 13 bases of the junction left unmatched. DNA of the CDR3: TGCGCCAGCAAGGGGGTTAACAGGGGTCGAAATCAGCCCCAGCATTTT. It translates to CASKGVNRGRNQPQHF.

Written as DNA, the CDR3 is TGTGCCAGCACCCGGGACAGGGTTTACGAGCAGTACTTC. Its translation is CASTRDRVYEQYF. This chain links TRBV6-1 with TRBJ2-5, with TRBD1 matching 9 bases. With the DNA end fitting TRBJ2-7 better, the J assignment may be wrong. Germline V gene sequence: CDR1 MNHNS, CDR2 SASEGT. The CDR3 has 13 residues.

The DNA of the CDR3 is TGTGCCAGCAGCTTGTATCGGGGGGTGCCGGAACAAGAGACCCAGTACTTC. It specifies CASSLYRGVPEQETQYF. This chain links TRBV5-4 with TRBJ2-5; 7 bases are a match to TRBD2. The CDR3 length is 17 residues. Germline CDR1 is SGHNT and CDR2 is YYREEE (reference sequence). V lost 1 base to trimming and J lost 2 bases; unmatched junction nucleotides: 11.